The 28 T cell receptor beta chains in this list originate from one sample, sequenced in a study of blood T cell repertoires in COVID-19. Libraries were prepared by immunoSEQ multiplex PCR; TCRdb keeps only in-frame clonotypes and omits some of them. The repertoire holds a few hundred thousand clones, with 70% to 90% as singletons. Sequencing was done on a sample of PBMCs or T cells enriched from blood (not recorded which). Receptor source: a woman aged 45 to 65 who had been exposed to COVID-19.

The genes are TRBV4-3 and TRBJ1-1; possibly TRBD1 for D (5 bases). Looked up from germline, CDR1 is LGHNA and CDR2 is YSLEER. V dropped 3 bases and J dropped 8 bases, with 13 bases sitting between them. This CDR3 is 13 amino acids long. CDR3 in amino acids: CASSQSAGGEAFF. The CDR3 DNA follows: TGCGCCAGCAGCCAGTCGGCGGGGGGGGAAGCTTTCTTT.

V and J are TRBV11-2 and TRBJ2-7; no firm D call. This CDR3 spans 12 amino acids. Trimming shortened V by 0 bases and J by 5 bases, and 5 bases separated the two germline ends. Germline V gives CDR1 SGHAT, CDR2 FQNNGV. CDR3: CASSLDVDEQYF. The DNA of the CDR3 is TGTGCCAGCAGCTTAGATGTCGACGAGCAGTACTTC.

The V call is TRBV7-9, the J call TRBJ2-3; TRBD2 matches 9 bases. Germline CDR1 SEHNR, CDR2 FQNEAQ (reference sequence). CDR3 length equals 17 residues. J was trimmed by 2 bases and V by 5 bases; bases with no gene match: 11. CDR3 in amino acids: CASSRGASGTHTDTQYF. The CDR3 DNA reads TGTGCCAGCAGCAGGGGGGCTAGCGGGACTCACACAGATACGCAGTATTTT.

V is TRBV19 and J is TRBJ2-3; 9 positions match TRBD2. Germline V gene sequence: CDR1 LNHDA, CDR2 SQIVND (reference sequence). The CDR3 is 14 residues long. The V gene end was trimmed by 6 bases and the J gene end by 2 bases; junction bases not matched to a gene: 3. The CDR3 is CASRQRGATDTQYF. The DNA for the CDR3 is TGTGCCAGTAGGCAGCGGGGGGCCACAGATACGCAGTATTTT.

The chain recombines TRBV4-3 with TRBJ2-7; 7 bases map to TRBD1. V lost 2 bases to trimming and J lost 5 bases; unmatched junction nucleotides: 6. The CDR3 runs 14 residues. Germline CDR1 and CDR2: LGHNA and YSLEER. CDR3 nucleotides: TGCGCCAGCAGCCAACAGGACAGGATGAACGAGCAGTACTTC. Its translation is CASSQQDRMNEQYF.

In DNA form, the CDR3 reads TGTGCCAGCAGTCTCATGGGGGGGAGTAGCAATCAGCCCCAGCATTTT. Residues: CASSLMGGSSNQPQHF. The genes are TRBV11-2 and TRBJ1-5; D perhaps matches TRBD1 (5 bases). With 6 bases removed from V and 0 bases from J, the gap between germline ends came to 15 bases. The germline gives CDR1 SGHAT, CDR2 FQNNGV. This CDR3 contains 16 residues.

The CDR3 sequence is CASSLAVGTDIDYEQYF. CDR3 in DNA: TGTGCCAGCAGCTTAGCGGTAGGGACAGATATTGATTACGAGCAGTACTTC. The chain couples TRBV7-2 to TRBJ2-7, with TRBD1 identical over 7 bases. The CDR3 sequence is 17 residues long. The ends lost 0 bases at V and 4 bases at J; junction bases unmatched: 12. From germline, CDR1 is SGHTA and CDR2 FQGNSA.

The chain is built from TRBV28 and TRBJ1-3; unclear D gene. With 4 bases removed from V and 3 bases from J, the gap between germline ends came to 10 bases. Germline V gene lookup returns CDR1 MDHEN and CDR2 SYDVKM. The CDR3 totals 14 residues. CDR3 coding DNA: TGTGCCAGCAGTTATTATTCGGGTGGAAACACCATATATTTT. This encodes CASSYYSGGNTIYF.

The chain joins TRBV10-2 to TRBJ1-3; 10 nucleotides align to TRBD1. The CDR3 runs 15 residues. V shed 6 bases and J 7 bases; nucleotides not matched to a gene: 9. Germline CDR1 is WSHSY and CDR2 is SAAADI. The chain's CDR3 is CASRPTGTGENTIYF. The CDR3 bases are TGCGCCAGCAGACCCACCGGGACAGGGGAGAACACCATATATTTT.

This rearrangement joins TRBV5-4 to TRBJ2-1; 10 nucleotides match TRBD2. Germline V CDR1 and CDR2: SGHNT, YYREEE (reference sequence). Trimming took 5 bases from V and 1 from J; bases not matched to a gene: 6. This CDR3 contains 16 residues. This chain's CDR3 is CASSFERGGSYNEQFF. The CDR3, as DNA: TGTGCCAGCAGTTTTGAGCGGGGGGGATCCTACAATGAGCAGTTCTTC.

There are a few counts of this clone. The V gene is TRBV7-9, the J gene TRBJ1-2; D is undetermined. Looked up from germline, CDR1 is SEHNR and CDR2 is FQNEAQ (reference sequence). V was trimmed by 3 bases and J by 2 bases, leaving 13 bases between them. The CDR3 length is 15 residues. CDR3 loop: CASSFVGGENYGYTF. The CDR3 DNA reads as TGTGCCAGCAGCTTTGTTGGCGGAGAAAACTATGGCTACACCTTC.

The chain employs TRBV10-1 and TRBJ2-2; D possibly corresponds to TRBD1 (6 bases). The CDR3 has 13 amino acids. Germline-derived CDR1 and CDR2 are WNHNN and SYGVQD (reference sequence). Trimming cost V 7 bases and J 4 bases, with 10 bases left between them. The CDR3 coding sequence is TGCGCCAGCACGCAGGGGTCCACCGGGGAGCTGTTTTTT. Translating it yields CASTQGSTGELFF.

Regarding this clone: At one end, the junction sequence differs from germline, possibly due to a read error. This chain's CDR3 is CASSPQGETGELFF. CDR3 sequence (DNA): TGTGCCAGCTCTCCACAGGGGGAGACCGGGGAGCTGTTTTTT. The chain uses TRBV18 and TRBJ2-2, with 8 bases identical to TRBD1. The CDR3 length is 14 residues. From germline, CDR1 is KGHSH and CDR2 LQKENI.

The rearrangement joins TRBV13 to TRBJ2-2, with 8 bases fitting TRBD1. Unmatched junction bases numbered 6, after V lost 5 bases and J lost 1 base. The CDR3 totals 16 residues. Germline values: CDR1 PRHDT, CDR2 FYEKMQ (reference sequence). Written as DNA, the CDR3 is TGTGCCAGCAGCGACGGACAGGGACTGAACACCGGGGAGCTGTTTTTT. This sequence encodes CASSDGQGLNTGELFF.

V gene TRBV30 combines with J gene TRBJ1-1, with D possibly TRBD1 on 5 matching bases. The CDR3 is 15 residues long. In germline, CDR1 is GTSNPN, CDR2 SVGIG (reference sequence). The ends were cut back, 0 bases at V and 1 base at J, with 12 bases in the middle. CDR3 DNA: TGTGCCTGGAGTGTACCGCTTCAGGGGAACACTGAAGCTTTCTTT. Its translation: CAWSVPLQGNTEAFF.

The gene calls are TRBV12-3 or TRBV12-4 and TRBJ1-2; a possible D gene is TRBD1 (6 bases). Trimming removed 4 bases at V and 11 bases at J, with 11 bases between. The CDR3 totals 11 residues. CDR3 loop: CASSSGQLYTF. CDR3 bases: TGTGCCAGCAGTTCCGGACAGCTTTACACCTTC.

The V gene is TRBV6-6, the J gene TRBJ1-4, with TRBD1 as a possible D gene (5 bases). The V end lost 8 bases, the J end lost 7 bases, and 14 bases lay between the germline ends. The CDR3 spans 13 residues. The germline gives CDR1 MNHNY, CDR2 SVGAGI (reference sequence). The CDR3 region is CASGGSSSEKLFF. Written as DNA, the CDR3 is TGTGCCAGCGGGGGGAGTTCGAGTGAAAAACTGTTTTTT.

V and J are TRBV12-3 or TRBV12-4 and TRBJ1-3; D remains unclear. The CDR3 spans 12 residues. The germline V and J ends were trimmed by 11 bases and 1 base, with 9 bases remaining between them. The chain's CDR3 is CASRESGNTIYF. The CDR3 DNA reads TGTGCCTCCCGAGAGTCTGGAAACACCATATATTTT.

This chain joins TRBV10-2 and TRBJ2-1, with no clear D. The CDR3 extends over 15 amino acids. V lost 9 bases and J lost 1, with 16 bases in between. Germline CDR1 WSHSY, CDR2 SAAADI. The CDR3 region is CARPRGQRSYNEQFF. For the CDR3, the DNA is TGCGCCAGACCCAGAGGTCAGCGTTCCTACAATGAGCAGTTCTTC.

The chain combines TRBV28 with TRBJ2-7; a possible D gene is TRBD1 (7 bases). V was cut by 5 bases and J by 3 bases, with 23 bases left in between. Germline V gives CDR1 MDHEN, CDR2 SYDVKM. The CDR3 is made up of 17 amino acids. For the CDR3, the DNA is TGTGCCAGCAGTGAGGGTTCCGAGGGGGCGCGGGGCTACGAGCAGTACTTC. Translation gives CASSEGSEGARGYEQYF. Based on the CDR3 plus reference TRBV28 and TRBJ2-7, the full variable domain is DVKVTQSSRYLVKRTGEKVFLECVQDMDHENMFWYRQDPGLGLRLIYFSYDVKMKEKGDIPEGYSVSREKKERFSLILESASTNQTSMYLCASSEGSEGARGYEQYFGPGTRLTVT.

This chain uses TRBV27 with TRBJ2-1; no clear D. Trimming removed 6 bases from V and 7 bases from J, with 22 bases in between. The CDR3 consists of 16 residues. Germline V gives CDR1 MNHEY, CDR2 SMNVEV (reference sequence). For the CDR3, the DNA is TGTGCCAGCAGGCGTAAGCCCGGGTCTTGGCGGAATGAGCAGTTCTTC. It encodes CASRRKPGSWRNEQFF.

The CDR3 DNA reads as TGTGCCAGCAGTCCCCCGGATCAGCCCCAGCATTTT. It translates to CASSPPDQPQHF. V gene TRBV28 combines with J gene TRBJ1-5; D ambiguous. Germline V gene lookup returns CDR1 MDHEN and CDR2 SYDVKM. This CDR3 spans 12 amino acids. With 5 bases removed from V and 5 bases from J, the gap between germline ends came to 7 bases. The full variable domain, in which reference TRBV28 and TRBJ1-5 provide the parts outside the CDR3, is DVKVTQSSRYLVKRTGEKVFLECVQDMDHENMFWYRQDPGLGLRLIYFSYDVKMKEKGDIPEGYSVSREKKERFSLILESASTNQTSMYLCASSPPDQPQHFGDGTRLSIL.

The V gene is TRBV11-2, the J gene TRBJ2-2; TRBD1 aligns across 10 bases. CDR1 and CDR2 from the germline V gene are SGHAT and FQNNGV. This CDR3 is 16 amino acids long. The junction had 5 bases not matched to a gene; V was cut back by 5 bases and J by 2 bases. The CDR3: CASSRGTGVNTGELFF. The CDR3 bases are TGTGCCAGCAGCCGGGGGACAGGGGTAAACACCGGGGAGCTGTTTTTT. The full variable domain, its missing parts supplied by reference TRBV11-2 and TRBJ2-2, is EAGVAQSPRYKIIEKRQSVAFWCNPISGHATLYWYQQILGQGPKLLIQFQNNGVVDDSQLPKDRFSAERLKGVDSTLKIQPAKLEDSAVYLCASSRGTGVNTGELFFGEGSRLTVL.

Worth noting for this clone: Other DNA sequences from this sample encode an identical CDR3 as well. The V call is TRBV15, the J call TRBJ1-1; 7 bases fit TRBD1. The J segment lost 1 base and the V segment lost 5 bases, leaving 4 bases of the junction unmatched. Germline V gene sequence: CDR1 LNHNV, CDR2 YYDKDF (reference sequence). This CDR3 has 14 amino acids. This CDR3 is CATSSGQTNTEAFF. In nucleotides, the CDR3 is TGTGCCACCAGCTCGGGACAGACGAACACTGAAGCTTTCTTT.

This chain connects TRBV18 to TRBJ1-2, with 7 bases identical to TRBD1. Trimming took 3 bases from V and 8 from J; bases not matched to a gene: 15. CDR3 size: 16 residues. Per germline, CDR1 KGHSH and CDR2 LQKENI. CDR3: CASSPLPGQPSKGYTF. The CDR3, as DNA: TGTGCCAGCTCACCCCTCCCGGGACAGCCCAGTAAAGGCTACACCTTC.

This clone occurred a few times. The rearrangement uses TRBV2 and TRBJ2-2, with 9 bases lining up with TRBD1. Germline CDR1 is SNHLY and CDR2 is FYNNEI. Germline trimming cut 5 bases from V and 2 bases from J; bases unmatched to any gene: 3. CDR3 size: 15 residues. CDR3 bases: TGTGCCAGCAGTACAGGGGGCACTAACACCGGGGAGCTGTTTTTT. Its protein is CASSTGGTNTGELFF.

This clone was recorded a few times. J is TRBJ1-2 and V is TRBV19; D is uncertain. CDR1 and CDR2 (germline): LNHDA, SQIVND (reference sequence). The CDR3 is 15 residues long. Trimming removed 7 bases from V and 2 bases from J, with 17 bases in between. The CDR3: CASKKKLTPNYGYTF. The CDR3 DNA is TGTGCCAGTAAGAAGAAACTCACTCCCAACTATGGCTACACCTTC.

This clone was detected once. V gene TRBV10-3 combines with J gene TRBJ2-4; 12 positions agree with TRBD1. The CDR3 loop spans 12 amino acids. V lost 8 bases and J lost 15; bases outside the gene matches: 8. Germline CDR1 and CDR2: ENHRY and SYGVKD. In DNA form, the CDR3 reads TGTGCCATCGGACCGGGACAGGGGGCGAGGTACTTC. It codes for CAIGPGQGARYF.